This T cell receptor beta chain stems from a study of blood T cell repertoires in COVID-19. Here immunoSEQ multiplex PCR was the method, and the copy in TCRdb shows in-frame clones only, minus some. The table records under 150,000 clones, more than 60% of them present only once. The sequenced sample was peripheral blood. The origin of this receptor is a woman in her forties or fifties with active or convalescent COVID-19.

CDR3 protein: CSVEPTFKGEYNEQFF. CDR3 in DNA: TGCAGCGTTGAACCTACTTTTAAAGGAGAATACAATGAGCAGTTCTTC. This sequence joins TRBV29-1 and TRBJ2-1; D gene ambiguous. CDR3 length: 16 residues. Germline CDR1 reads SQVTM; CDR2 reads ANQGSEA. V was cut by 2 bases and J by 4 bases, with 18 bases left in between.